This TCR beta chain emerged from a study of cytomegalovirus exposure and HLA in healthy donors. Study-wide results and caveats: Per a later analysis, 15,000 to 20,000 TCR beta sequences showed association with HLA alleles at 0.05 false discovery rate. Most TCR sequences were seen very rarely across donors, but some public TCRs occurred in many. V- and J-gene trimming of TCR beta was linked (in a later analysis) to a missense DCLRE1C variant.

The PCR had 60 Vbeta and 13 Jbeta primers. How the authors handled the data: Roughly 76 million unique TCR beta chains, around 11 million of them shared, were counted by a later analysis. Assay: immunoSEQ multiplex PCR; the TCRdb copy retains only in-frame clones and omits some. V, J and clone size are those of that table, while D and trimming were read from the DNA. The profile covers about 200,000 clones, with roughly three quarters appearing a single time and around 0.4% taken by the ten largest. Turning to this clone: Antigen unknown.

This clonotype was sampled from a male donor in good health and CMV-seropositive. Sequenced material: PBMCs.

The CDR3 DNA follows: TGTGCCAGCAGCTTAGGCCAGGGTGTGCCCTACGACGAGCAGTACTTC. It is translated as CASSLGQGVPYDEQYF. This rearrangement joins TRBV7-9 to TRBJ2-7; D might be TRBD1 (5 bases). Trimming cost V 1 base and J 5 bases, with 18 bases left between them. This CDR3 spans 16 amino acids. Germline CDR1 reads SEHNR; CDR2 reads FQNEAQ (reference sequence).